One T cell receptor (beta chain) is described in this entry. What it binds is unknown. A read error may explain this, as a much larger clone is one base away. This sample was taken from a study of human T cells and chemical hapten exposure. Study information: Across samples, TCR yields varied, mostly owing to small differences in pooled library volumes. Study-level points and caveats: Following DPC sensitization, TCRs present above 1 in 1000 frequency showed no change.

Sample time point: healthy volunteer bleed at 6 weeks. Unfractionated whole blood served as the source for total RNA extraction. Individual cDNA molecules received unique molecular identifiers in the library. Each CDR3 protein is one row after TCRdb ran MiXCR on the RACE reads. This table holds some 65,000 distinct CDR3 sequences, 5.5% to 7.5% found once. The clonotype comes from a female donor in good health. Some clones in this sample may be carry-over from other donors' samples. Sequenced: whole blood.

The CDR3 DNA is TGTGCCAGCAGCCCTCAACTCAGTAATGAAAATCTGTTTTTT. Its translation: CASSPQLSNENLFF. The chain links TRBV3-1 to TRBJ1-4, with no clear D. The CDR3 totals 14 residues. From germline, CDR1 is LGHDT and CDR2 YNNKEL (reference sequence).